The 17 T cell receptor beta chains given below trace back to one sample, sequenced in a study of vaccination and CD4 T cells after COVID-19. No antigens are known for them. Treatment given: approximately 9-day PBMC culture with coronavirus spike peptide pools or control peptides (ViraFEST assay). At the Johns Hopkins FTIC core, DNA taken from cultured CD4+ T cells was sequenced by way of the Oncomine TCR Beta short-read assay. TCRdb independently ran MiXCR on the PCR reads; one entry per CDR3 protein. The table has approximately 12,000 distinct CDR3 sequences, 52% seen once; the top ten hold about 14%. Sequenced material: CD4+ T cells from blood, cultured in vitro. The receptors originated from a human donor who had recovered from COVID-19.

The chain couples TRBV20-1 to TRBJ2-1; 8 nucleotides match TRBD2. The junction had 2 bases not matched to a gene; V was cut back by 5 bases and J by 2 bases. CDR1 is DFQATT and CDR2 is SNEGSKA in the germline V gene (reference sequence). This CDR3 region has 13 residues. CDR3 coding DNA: TGCAGTGCTTTCGGGAGGGCCTACAATGAGCAGTTCTTC. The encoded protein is CSAFGRAYNEQFF.

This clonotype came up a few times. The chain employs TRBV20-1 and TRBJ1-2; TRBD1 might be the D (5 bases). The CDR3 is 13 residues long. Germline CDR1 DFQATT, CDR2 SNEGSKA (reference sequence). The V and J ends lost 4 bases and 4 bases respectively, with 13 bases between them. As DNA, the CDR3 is TGCAGTGCTACCAAATCCGGGGGCTATGGCTACACCTTC. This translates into CSATKSGGYGYTF.

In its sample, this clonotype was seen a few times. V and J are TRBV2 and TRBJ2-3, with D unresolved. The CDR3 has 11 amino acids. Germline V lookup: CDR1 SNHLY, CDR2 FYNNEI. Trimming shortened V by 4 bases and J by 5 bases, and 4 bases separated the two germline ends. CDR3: CASSVGDTQYF. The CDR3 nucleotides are TGTGCCAGCAGTGTCGGAGATACGCAGTATTTT.

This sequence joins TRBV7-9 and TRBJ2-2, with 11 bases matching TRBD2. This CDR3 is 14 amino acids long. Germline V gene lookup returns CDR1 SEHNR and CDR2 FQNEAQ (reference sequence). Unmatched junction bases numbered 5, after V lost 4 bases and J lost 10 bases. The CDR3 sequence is CASSSLAGVVELFF. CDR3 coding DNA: TGTGCCAGCAGCTCACTAGCGGGAGTTGTGGAGCTGTTTTTT.

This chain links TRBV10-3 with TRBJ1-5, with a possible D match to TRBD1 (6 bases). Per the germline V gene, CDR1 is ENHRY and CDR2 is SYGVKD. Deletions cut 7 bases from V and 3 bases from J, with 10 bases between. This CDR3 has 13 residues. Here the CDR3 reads CAIKGQLNQPQHF. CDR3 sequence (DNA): TGTGCCATCAAAGGACAGCTCAATCAGCCCCAGCATTTT.

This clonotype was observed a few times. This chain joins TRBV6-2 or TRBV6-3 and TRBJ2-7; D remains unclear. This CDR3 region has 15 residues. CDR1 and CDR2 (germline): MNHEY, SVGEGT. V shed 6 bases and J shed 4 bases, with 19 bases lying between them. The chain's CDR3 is CASRPYSDRTYEQYF. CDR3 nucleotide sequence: TGTGCCAGCAGACCGTACAGTGATCGGACGTACGAGCAGTACTTC.

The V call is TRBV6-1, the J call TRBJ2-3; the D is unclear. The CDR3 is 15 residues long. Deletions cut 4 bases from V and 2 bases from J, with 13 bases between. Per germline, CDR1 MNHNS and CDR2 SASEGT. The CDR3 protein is CASSVRQAVTDTQYF. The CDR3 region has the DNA TGTGCCAGCAGTGTAAGGCAGGCGGTCACAGATACGCAGTATTTT.

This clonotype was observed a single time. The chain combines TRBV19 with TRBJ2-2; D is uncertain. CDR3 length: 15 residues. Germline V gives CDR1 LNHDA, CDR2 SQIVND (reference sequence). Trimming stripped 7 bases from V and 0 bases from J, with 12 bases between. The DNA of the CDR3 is TGTGCCAGTAAAGCGCTTGTGCCGAACACCGGGGAGCTGTTTTTT. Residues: CASKALVPNTGELFF.

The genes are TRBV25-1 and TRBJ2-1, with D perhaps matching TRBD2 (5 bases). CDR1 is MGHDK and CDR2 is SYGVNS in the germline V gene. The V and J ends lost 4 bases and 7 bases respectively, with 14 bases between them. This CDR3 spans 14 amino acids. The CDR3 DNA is TGTGCCAGCAGTGGGGCGGGCGATGGGAATGAGCAGTTCTTC. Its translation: CASSGAGDGNEQFF.

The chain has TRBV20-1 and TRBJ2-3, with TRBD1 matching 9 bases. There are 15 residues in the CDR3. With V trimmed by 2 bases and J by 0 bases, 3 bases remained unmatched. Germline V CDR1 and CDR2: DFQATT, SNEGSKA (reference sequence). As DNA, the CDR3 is TGCAGTGCTAGACGACAGGGGGGAAGCACAGATACGCAGTATTTT. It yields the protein CSARRQGGSTDTQYF.

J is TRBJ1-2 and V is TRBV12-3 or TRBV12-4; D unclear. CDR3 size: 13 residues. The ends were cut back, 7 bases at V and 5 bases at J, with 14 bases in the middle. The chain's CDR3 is CASTPRLEYGYTF. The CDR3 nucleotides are TGTGCCAGCACCCCGCGGCTGGAGTATGGCTACACCTTC.

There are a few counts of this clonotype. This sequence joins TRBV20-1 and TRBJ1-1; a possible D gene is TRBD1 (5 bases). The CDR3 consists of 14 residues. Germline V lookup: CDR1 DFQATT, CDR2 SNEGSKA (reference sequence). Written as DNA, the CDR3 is TGCAGGGGAGGGGCCCCCACGCTGAACACTGAAGCTTTCTTT. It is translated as CRGGAPTLNTEAFF.

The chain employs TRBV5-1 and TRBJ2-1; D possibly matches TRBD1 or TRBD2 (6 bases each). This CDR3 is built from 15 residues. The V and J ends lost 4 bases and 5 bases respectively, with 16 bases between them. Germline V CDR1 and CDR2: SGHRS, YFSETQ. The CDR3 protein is CASSNPSGANNEQFF. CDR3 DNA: TGCGCCAGCAGCAATCCCTCGGGGGCGAACAATGAGCAGTTCTTC.

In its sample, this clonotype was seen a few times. CDR3 in amino acids: CSARDRLGGETQYF. The DNA of the CDR3 is TGCAGTGCTAGAGATCGGCTAGGAGGGGAGACCCAGTACTTC. This chain links TRBV20-1 with TRBJ2-5, with D perhaps TRBD2 (6 bases). V lost 0 bases, J lost 5 bases, and 13 bases lay in between. Per germline, CDR1 DFQATT and CDR2 SNEGSKA (reference sequence). The CDR3 loop spans 14 amino acids.

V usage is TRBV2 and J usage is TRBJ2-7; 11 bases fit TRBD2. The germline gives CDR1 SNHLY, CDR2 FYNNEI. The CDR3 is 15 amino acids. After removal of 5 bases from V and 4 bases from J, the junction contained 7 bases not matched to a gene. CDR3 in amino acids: CASSLTGTSGYEQYF. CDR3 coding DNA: TGTGCCAGCAGTCTGACCGGGACTAGCGGTTACGAGCAGTACTTC.

CDR3 loop: CASSPEPGLALAQYF. DNA for the CDR3: TGTGCCAGCAGCCCTGAACCGGGACTAGCGCTGGCGCAGTATTTT. This chain connects TRBV11-2 to TRBJ2-3; 10 bases match TRBD2. Germline CDR1 is SGHAT and CDR2 is FQNNGV. The CDR3 is 15 amino acids. Trimming at V came to 5 bases and at J to 10 bases, leaving 12 bases not matched to a gene.

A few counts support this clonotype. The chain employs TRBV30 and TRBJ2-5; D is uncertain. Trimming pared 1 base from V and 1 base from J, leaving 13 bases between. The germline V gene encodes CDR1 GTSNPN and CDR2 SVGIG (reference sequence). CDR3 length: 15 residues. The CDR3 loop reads CAWSALDRIQETQYF. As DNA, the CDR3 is TGTGCCTGGAGTGCTTTGGACCGAATCCAAGAGACCCAGTACTTC.